The next 19 T cell receptor beta chains were all read from a single sample in a study of T cell repertoires in cytomegalovirus infection. For these receptors, no antigen is known. One entry per CDR3 protein, called by TCRdb with MiXCR from the reads. Here the sample spans roughly 990,000 distinct CDR3 sequences, roughly 30% being singletons. Material: cultured CD8+ T cells from PBMCs, obtained from culture after CMV antigen stimulation. The source of these receptors is a human donor in good health (CMV status not recorded). Some clones in this sample may be carry-over from other donors' samples.

The chain joins TRBV10-3 to TRBJ2-2; tentative D call: TRBD1 (5 bases). Germline V gene data show CDR1 as ENHRY and CDR2 as SYGVKD. The ends were cut back, 8 bases at V and 4 bases at J, with 11 bases in the middle. The CDR3 totals 13 residues. This CDR3 reads CAIPGIVTGELFF. The CDR3 DNA sequence: TGTGCCATCCCAGGGATTGTCACCGGGGAGCTGTTTTTT.

This clonotype was counted a few times. The chain has TRBV28 and TRBJ1-2; the D gene is possibly TRBD1 (5 bases). Trimming pared 5 bases from V and 4 bases from J, leaving 11 bases between. There are 13 residues in the CDR3. Germline V gene data show CDR1 as MDHEN and CDR2 as SYDVKM. DNA of the CDR3: TGTGCCAGCAGTCGGGACTCCTCCTATGGCTACACCTTC. Amino acid sequence: CASSRDSSYGYTF.

This clonotype has just a few counts. The chain couples TRBV6-2 or TRBV6-3 to TRBJ1-2, with D perhaps TRBD1 (5 bases). V lost 5 bases and J 6 bases, leaving 16 bases between the germline ends. CDR1 MNHEY and CDR2 SVGEGT come from the germline V gene. The CDR3 loop spans 14 amino acids. CDR3 loop: CASSAPGTGDGYTF. CDR3 nucleotide sequence: TGTGCCAGCAGTGCGCCGGGGACCGGAGATGGCTACACCTTC.

In its sample, this clonotype was seen a few times. The chain recombines TRBV27 with TRBJ2-1; 12 nucleotides align to TRBD1. Germline V gives CDR1 MNHEY, CDR2 SMNVEV (reference sequence). The junction had 3 bases not matched to a gene; V was cut back by 4 bases and J by 5 bases. The CDR3 loop spans 15 amino acids. This chain's CDR3 is CASSWGDRGHNEQFF. The DNA for the CDR3 is TGTGCCAGCAGTTGGGGGGACAGGGGGCACAATGAGCAGTTCTTC.

The chain is built from TRBV15 and TRBJ2-7; the D gene is possibly TRBD1 (5 bases). There are 16 residues in the CDR3. The V gene's germline CDR1 is LNHNV and CDR2 YYDKDF (reference sequence). V was cut by 2 bases and J by 2 bases, with 16 bases left in between. The CDR3: CATSRIPGHGPYEQYV. CDR3 in DNA: TGTGCCACCAGCAGAATCCCTGGACATGGACCCTACGAGCAGTACGTC.

This clonotype has just a few counts. The chain has TRBV15 and TRBJ2-3; D remains unclear. CDR3 length equals 15 residues. In germline, CDR1 is LNHNV, CDR2 YYDKDF (reference sequence). V lost 1 base and J lost 1, with 9 bases in between. In DNA form, the CDR3 reads TGTGCCACCAGCAGAGTAGTGGCGGGCACAGATACGCAGTATTTT. Protein product: CATSRVVAGTDTQYF.

CDR3 loop: CASSSDASTDTQYF. DNA for the CDR3: TGTGCCAGCAGTTCCGATGCTAGCACAGATACGCAGTATTTT. V is TRBV6-6 and J is TRBJ2-3; no definite D call. The CDR3 runs to 14 residues. CDR1 and CDR2 from the germline V gene are MNHNY and SVGAGI (reference sequence). The V end lost 4 bases, the J end lost 0 bases, and 8 bases lay between the germline ends.

A few counts support this clonotype. J is TRBJ2-5 and V is TRBV6-1, with 8 bases matching TRBD1. Germline CDR1 and CDR2: MNHNS and SASEGT. The V gene end was trimmed by 7 bases and the J gene end by 3 bases; junction bases not matched to a gene: 10. There are 15 residues in the CDR3. This chain's CDR3 is CASTKVWTGKETQYF. The CDR3 DNA is TGTGCCAGCACCAAAGTATGGACAGGGAAAGAGACCCAGTACTTC.

About this clonotype: One end of the junction is discordant with germline, which a read error may explain. The chain joins TRBV6-5 to TRBJ1-1; D is undetermined. This CDR3 has 14 amino acids. Germline CDR1 is MNHEY and CDR2 is SVGAGI. The CDR3 loop reads CVSSLVGGVGEAFF. The CDR3 coding sequence is TGTGTCAGCAGTCTCGTCGGTGGGGTGGGAGAAGCTTTCTTT.

In its sample, this clonotype was seen many times. The chain recombines TRBV5-5 with TRBJ1-1, with 7 bases aligning to TRBD1. The germline CDR1 and CDR2 sequences are SGHKS and YYEKEE (reference sequence). The CDR3 sequence is 15 residues long. J lost 4 bases, V lost 4 bases, and 10 bases had no gene match. The CDR3 region has the DNA TGTGCCAGCAGCCTCTCGACAGGGTTTAGCACTGAAGCTTTCTTT. Translation: CASSLSTGFSTEAFF.

Regarding this clonotype: Germline is not matched at one junction end, which may reflect a read error. The chain joins TRBV6-5 to TRBJ2-5; D is perhaps TRBD1 (5 bases). From germline, CDR1 is MNHEY and CDR2 SVGAGI. This CDR3 has 16 residues. This chain's CDR3 is CVSTPRVDSAQETQYF. CDR3 DNA sequence: TGTGTCAGCACCCCCCGCGTAGACAGTGCCCAAGAGACCCAGTACTTC.

This clonotype occurred a few times. The DNA for the CDR3 is TGTGCCAGCAGCGGTAGCGGGGGGGCCGGGAATGAGCAGTTCTTC. Translating gives CASSGSGGAGNEQFF. The chain is built from TRBV9 and TRBJ2-1; the match to TRBD2 covers 11 bases. Germline CDR1 reads SGDLS; CDR2 reads YYNGEE. Losses at the gene ends were 3 bases for V and 7 bases for J; bases not matched to a gene: 6. The CDR3 covers 15 residues.

Only a few counts were recorded for this clonotype. This chain connects TRBV3-1 to TRBJ1-1; D is ambiguous. Germline V CDR1 and CDR2: LGHDT, YNNKEL (reference sequence). V lost 0 bases and J 10 bases, leaving 9 bases between the germline ends. The length of the CDR3 is 12 residues. CDR3 region: CASSQDTFTAFF. The CDR3 DNA is TGTGCCAGCAGCCAAGATACCTTTACAGCTTTCTTT.

CDR3 DNA sequence: TGTGCCAGCAGTTACTCGAAAATAGGGGCAGATACGCAGTATTTT. It encodes CASSYSKIGADTQYF. The genes are TRBV6-2 or TRBV6-3 and TRBJ2-3, with D perhaps TRBD1 (5 bases). Deletions cut 0 bases from V and 4 bases from J, with 11 bases between. This CDR3 comprises 15 residues. CDR1 is MNHEY and CDR2 is SVGEGT in the germline V gene.

This clonotype was counted many times. This rearrangement joins TRBV6-2 or TRBV6-3 to TRBJ2-1, with TRBD1 identical over 7 bases. From germline, CDR1 is MNHEY and CDR2 SVGEGT. Trimming took 2 bases from V and 0 from J; bases not matched to a gene: 1. CDR3 size: 15 residues. Here the CDR3 DNA reads TGTGCCAGCAGTTACGACAGGGCCTCCTACAATGAGCAGTTCTTC. Translation gives CASSYDRASYNEQFF.

This clonotype occurred a few times. The chain combines TRBV4-1 with TRBJ2-3; a weak D match, TRBD1 (6 bases). The germline gives CDR1 MGHRA, CDR2 YSYEKL. With 1 base removed from V and 2 bases from J, the gap between germline ends came to 13 bases. The CDR3 sequence is 16 residues long. CDR3: CASSQASGQNTDTQYF. CDR3 coding DNA: TGCGCCAGCAGCCAAGCTAGTGGACAGAACACAGATACGCAGTATTTT.

This clonotype was recorded at least ten times. The V call is TRBV7-8, the J call TRBJ1-1; D possibly corresponds to TRBD1 (5 bases). Trimming stripped 4 bases from V and 2 bases from J, with 11 bases between. Germline CDR1 SGHVS, CDR2 FQNEAQ. The CDR3 consists of 14 residues. The CDR3 DNA is TGTGCCAGCAGCTACCAGGACACAAACACTGAAGCTTTCTTT. This translates into CASSYQDTNTEAFF.

This clonotype was detected a few times. V usage is TRBV19 and J usage is TRBJ2-1; the D call may be TRBD1 or TRBD2 (5 bases each). Germline V gene sequence: CDR1 LNHDA, CDR2 SQIVND (reference sequence). The germline V and J ends were trimmed by 1 base and 8 bases, with 15 bases remaining between them. The length of the CDR3 is 15 residues. The chain's CDR3 is CASSIAGRFQDEQFF. CDR3 bases: TGTGCCAGTAGTATAGCAGGGAGATTCCAGGATGAGCAGTTCTTC.

This clonotype was found many times. The chain combines TRBV6-5 with TRBJ1-5, with 9 bases identical to TRBD1. The V and J ends lost 6 bases and 4 bases, in that order; junction bases with no gene match: 10. From germline, CDR1 is MNHEY and CDR2 SVGAGI. The CDR3 runs 16 residues. The CDR3 DNA follows: TGTGCCAGCAGAAGAATGACAGGGGGGAGTAATCAGCCCCAGCATTTT. Its protein product is CASRRMTGGSNQPQHF.